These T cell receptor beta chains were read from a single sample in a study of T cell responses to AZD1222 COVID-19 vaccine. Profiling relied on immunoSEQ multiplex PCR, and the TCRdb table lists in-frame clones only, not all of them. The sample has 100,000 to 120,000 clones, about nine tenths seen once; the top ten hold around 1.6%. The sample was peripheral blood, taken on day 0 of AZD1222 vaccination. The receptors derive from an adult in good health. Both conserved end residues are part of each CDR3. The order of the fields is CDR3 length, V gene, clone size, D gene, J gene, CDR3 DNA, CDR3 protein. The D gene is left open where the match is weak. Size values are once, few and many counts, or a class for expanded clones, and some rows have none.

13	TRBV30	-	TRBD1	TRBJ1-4	TGTGCCTGGGGGACAGTTTCCAATGAAAAACTGTTTTTT	CAWGTVSNEKLFF
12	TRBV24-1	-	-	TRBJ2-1	TGTGCCACCAGTGATTTAGTGGATGAGCAGTTCTTC	CATSDLVDEQFF
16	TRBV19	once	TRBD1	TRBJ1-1	TGTGCCAGTAGTACGACGAGACAGGGGGTTAGAGATGAAGCTTTCTTT	CASSTTRQGVRDEAFF
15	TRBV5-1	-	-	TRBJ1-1	TGCGCCAGCAGCCCAGACCCGGCCCGGGTCACTGAAGCTTTCTTT	CASSPDPARVTEAFF
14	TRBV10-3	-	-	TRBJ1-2	TGTGCCATCAGTACCTATGGACAGCTCTATGGCTACACCTTC	CAISTYGQLYGYTF
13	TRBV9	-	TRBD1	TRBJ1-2	TGTGCCAGCAGTCTCGACAGGGCCTATGGCTACACCTTC	CASSLDRAYGYTF
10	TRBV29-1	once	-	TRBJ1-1	TGCAGCGTTGCAGACACTGAAGCTTTCTTT	CSVADTEAFF
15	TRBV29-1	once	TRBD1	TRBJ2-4	TGCAGCGTGGCCTCCGGGACAGGGGCCCAAGTCATTCAGTACTTC	CSVASGTGAQVIQYF
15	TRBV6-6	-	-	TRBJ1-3	TGTGCCAGCAGTTACGTGGGACTCTCTGGAAACACCATATATTTT	CASSYVGLSGNTIYF
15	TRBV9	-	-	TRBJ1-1	TGTGCCAGCAGCGAGGGCAGGGGTATAGACACTGAAGCTTTCTTT	CASSEGRGIDTEAFF
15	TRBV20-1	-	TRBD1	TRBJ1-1	TGCAGTGCAAGTCCCGGGACAGGGATCAACACTGAAGCTTTCTTT	CSASPGTGINTEAFF
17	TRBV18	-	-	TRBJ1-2	TGTGCCAGCTCACCACCGGTTAGGGTGAGACAAAACTATGGCTACACCTTC	CASSPPVRVRQNYGYTF
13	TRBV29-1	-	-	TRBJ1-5	TGCAGCGTTGGCCAGGGGACCAATCAGCCCCAGCATTTT	CSVGQGTNQPQHF
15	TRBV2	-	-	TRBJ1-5	TGTGCCAGCAGGGACAGATCTGGCTGGAGTCAGCCCCAGCATTTT	CASRDRSGWSQPQHF
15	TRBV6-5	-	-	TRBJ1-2	TGTGCCAGCAGTATCGTCGGGCCCTCAGACTATGGCTACACCTTC	CASSIVGPSDYGYTF
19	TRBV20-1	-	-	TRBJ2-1	TGCAGTGCTAGTCCCCCCAGGGGTACACTCACCTTACCCTACAATGAGCAGTTCTTC	CSASPPRGTLTLPYNEQFF